This TCR beta chain was sequenced for a study of persistence of HIV-infected CD4 T cells. Lysates of CMV-infected fibroblasts at around 9.9 ug/mL stimulated these cells. Sorted nonresponding memory CD4+ T cells were CD40L-negative, CD69-negative, CD45RO-high. Worth noting for this clone: Its antigen is undetermined.

The CDR3 consists of 13 residues. Trimming stripped 5 bases from V and 4 bases from J, with 14 bases between. CDR1 and CDR2 from the germline V gene are GTSNPN and SVGIG (reference sequence). Study-wide points: Antigen-responding cells were enriched for degenerate expanded CDR3beta sequences.

This was the immunoSEQ version 4 assay in survey mode. Profiling relied on immunoSEQ multiplex PCR, and the TCRdb table lists in-frame clones only, not all of them. This sample has 40,000 to 50,000 clones; about four fifths occur once, and the top ten carry around 3%. This receptor was taken from an adult man with HIV who was CMV-seropositive. V is TRBV30 and J is TRBJ1-2; D might be TRBD1 (5 bases). The sequencing used CD4+ T cells sorted from PBMCs after approximately 19-hour stimulation, collected from a patient who received antiretroviral therapy. Here the CDR3 reads CAWDTRGIYGYTF. CDR3 DNA sequence: TGTGCCTGGGACACCCGGGGCATCTATGGCTACACCTTC.